This T cell receptor beta chain appears in the sequencing data of a study of control samples from healthy donors and cancer patients (dated by TCRdb to about 2020). CDR1 SQVTM and CDR2 ANQGSEA are derived from the germline V gene. From the cysteine through the phenylalanine, the CDR3 covers 12 amino acids. Solely the CDR3 DNA is kept, with 36 bases framed from the first base. V is trimmed back by 7 bases and J by 3 bases, and the junction contains 1 base that no gene match accounts for. Concerning this clone itself: Its cognate antigen has yet to be identified. Base qualities were left out, and no much larger clone turns up one base away.

To prepare the library, the immunoSEQ multiplex PCR assay was applied. TCRdb took over this immuneACCESS table, retaining in-frame rearrangements with V and J assigned. Such tables are incomplete; in checked studies, under half of the missing clones stem from an unresolved V gene, and the remainder is unexplained. A total of roughly 89,000 clones appear in this sample, 91% of them only once. The leading ten clones occupy 15% to 20% of the sample. The sample comprised blood. Rearrangement joined TRBV29-1 to TRBJ2-5, with 11 junctional bases fitting TRBD2. This TCR came from a man aged 50 to 60 in good health. The DNA sequence is given as TGCAGCGCGGGACTAGCGGAAGAGACCCAGTACTTC. Its protein reads: CSAGLAEETQYF.